This entry concerns a single T cell receptor (beta chain). The target antigen is unknown. These data are taken from a study of T cell repertoires in cytomegalovirus infection. Whole-study context: Recently identified HLA-C-restricted CMV epitopes were among the peptides used. CMV infection plus the matching HLA type was flagged by public TCR beta signatures.

General study results and limits: Individuals carrying CMV plus the relevant HLA were identified by cumulative frequency of public TCR beta families. The ex vivo response showed dominance by HLA-C-restricted CMV-specific TCR beta clonotypes.

TCRdb independently ran MiXCR on the reads; one entry per CDR3 protein. The sample includes fewer than 950,000 distinct CDR3 sequences, approximately 30% of them seen just once. CDR1 and CDR2 from the germline V gene are SGHRS and YFSETQ. The CDR3 consists of 15 residues. The junction had 4 bases not matched to a gene; V was cut back by 3 bases and J by 3 bases. The genes are TRBV5-1 and TRBJ2-1; 9 nucleotides align to TRBD2. The material sequenced was cultured CD8+ T cells from PBMCs, taken from culture after CMV antigen stimulation. This receptor was obtained from a human donor in good health (CMV status not recorded). Some clones in this sample may be carry-over from other donors' samples. The CDR3 DNA is TGCGCCAGCAGCTGGTCTAGCGGGATCTACAATGAGCAGTTCTTC. It is translated as CASSWSSGIYNEQFF.